This T cell receptor (beta chain) was identified in a study of early T cells in non-severe SARS-CoV-2 infection. About the research overall: The input, bulk RNA from unsorted whole blood, was sequenced, and chains were unpaired. Study-wide findings and caveats: Lookups in VDJdb leaned toward anti-spike CD8 responses and missed private and CD4 specificities.

In this sample, this clonotype turned up a few times. Its antigen is unidentified. The CDR3 spans 17 residues. The V and J ends lost 4 bases and 1 base, in that order; junction bases with no gene match: 9. Germline CDR1 reads SNHLY; CDR2 reads FYNNEI. Unique molecular identifiers (one per individual cDNA molecule) were attached. TCRdb analysed the 5' RACE reads with MiXCR anew, one entry per CDR3 protein. The sample lists 70,000 or so distinct CDR3 sequences; 12% were seen once. Sequencing was performed on whole blood. The chain joins TRBV2 to TRBJ1-1; 10 bases align to TRBD1. The TCR comes from an adult who was a healthcare worker with PCR-confirmed SARS-CoV-2 infection or an uninfected control (not recorded which). The CDR3: CASSAVRDRGGNTEAFF. Here the CDR3 DNA reads TGTGCCAGCAGTGCAGTGCGGGACAGGGGTGGGAACACTGAAGCTTTCTTT.